Shown below are 2 T cell receptor beta chains from a single sample sequenced in a study of response to subunit inactivated influenza vaccine. MiXCR was run by TCRdb on the RT-PCR reads, yielding one entry per CDR3 protein. Of about 170,000 distinct CDR3 sequences in the sample, less than 15% were seen once. These data also featured in a second study, about T cells expressing NK-cell markers. That source notes: Scientists made TCR beta cDNA using 5'RACE template switching with UMIs.

The sequencing here drew on CD8+ T cells sorted from PBMCs, taken 12 days after vaccination. Receptors were obtained from a man over 45 who received an inactivated influenza vaccine.

This clonotype was counted between two and nine times. The rearrangement joins TRBV4-2 to TRBJ2-1; TRBD1 matches at 9 bases. The CDR3 has 17 residues. V gave up 4 bases and J gave up 8 bases; unmatched junction bases: 15. The germline V gene encodes CDR1 LGHNA and CDR2 YNFKEQ. CDR3 residues: CASSPDGGTGRLDEQFF. CDR3 nucleotides: TGTGCCAGCAGCCCAGACGGAGGGACAGGGAGGTTAGATGAGCAGTTCTTC.

This clonotype has a single count. The chain carries TRBV6-2 or TRBV6-3 and TRBJ2-3, with D unclear. Germline CDR1 is MNHEY and CDR2 is SVGEGT. This CDR3 has 16 amino acids. V was shortened by 4 bases and J by 1 base, with 15 bases between the two germline ends. The chain's CDR3 is CASSSPLRTRTDTQYF. The CDR3 DNA is TGTGCCAGCAGTTCCCCCCTAAGGACCCGCACAGATACGCAGTATTTT.